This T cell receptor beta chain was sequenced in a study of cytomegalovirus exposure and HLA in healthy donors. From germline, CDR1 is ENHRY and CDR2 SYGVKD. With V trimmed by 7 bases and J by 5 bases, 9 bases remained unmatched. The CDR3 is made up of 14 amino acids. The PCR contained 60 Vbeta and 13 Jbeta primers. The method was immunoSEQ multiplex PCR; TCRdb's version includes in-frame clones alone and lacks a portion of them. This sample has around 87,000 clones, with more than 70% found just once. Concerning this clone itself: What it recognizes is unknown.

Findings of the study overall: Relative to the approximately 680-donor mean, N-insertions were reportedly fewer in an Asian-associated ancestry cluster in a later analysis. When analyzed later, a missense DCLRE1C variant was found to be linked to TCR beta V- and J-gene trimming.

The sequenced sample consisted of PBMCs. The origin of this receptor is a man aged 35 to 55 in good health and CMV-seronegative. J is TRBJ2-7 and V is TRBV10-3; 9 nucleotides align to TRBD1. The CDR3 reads CAITRGQGLNEQYF. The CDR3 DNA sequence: TGTGCCATCACCCGGGGACAGGGCCTTAACGAGCAGTACTTC.